This is a list of T cell receptor beta chains from one sample in a study of OX40 agonist ivuxolimab in advanced cancers. Sequenced by immunoSEQ multiplex PCR; TCRdb stores in-frame clones only, minus some. The top ten clones hold 1.2% of a sample with roughly 110,000 clones, more than 85% of them seen once. Here the sequenced sample was CD4+ or CD8+ T cells sorted from blood, taken in a trial of the OX40 agonist ivuxolimab. The source is an adult with an advanced solid tumor such as melanoma, head and neck, liver or kidney cancer. Each CDR3 is given with its conserved first and last residue. D genes are given only for firm matches. Rows give clone size only sometimes, using once, few, many, or a class for an expanded clone.

cdr3_aa: CASSVSSEGAQETQYF
cdr3_nt: TGTGCCAGCAGCGTTAGTAGCGAAGGAGCTCAAGAGACCCAGTACTTC
d_call: -
v_call: TRBV9
j_call: TRBJ2-5
clone_size: -
cdr3_length: 16

cdr3_aa: CASRRQQETQYF
cdr3_nt: TGCGCCAGCAGGCGACAGCAAGAGACCCAGTACTTC
d_call: -
v_call: TRBV5-1
j_call: TRBJ2-5
clone_size: -
cdr3_length: 12

cdr3_aa: CASTKESGNYGYTF
cdr3_nt: TGTGCCAGCACCAAAGAGTCGGGGAACTATGGCTACACCTTC
d_call: -
v_call: TRBV6-5
j_call: TRBJ1-2
clone_size: -
cdr3_length: 14

cdr3_aa: CAISRGVNSPLHF
cdr3_nt: TGTGCCATCAGTAGGGGGGTTAATTCACCCCTCCACTTT
d_call: -
v_call: TRBV10-3
j_call: TRBJ1-6
clone_size: -
cdr3_length: 13

cdr3_aa: CASSYSTGGYGYTF
cdr3_nt: TGTGCCAGCAGTTACTCGACAGGGGGCTATGGCTACACCTTC
d_call: TRBD1
v_call: TRBV6-5
j_call: TRBJ1-2
clone_size: once
cdr3_length: 14

cdr3_aa: CASSLGSYQPQHF
cdr3_nt: TGCGCCAGCAGCTTGGGGTCGTATCAGCCCCAGCATTTT
d_call: -
v_call: TRBV5-1
j_call: TRBJ1-5
clone_size: -
cdr3_length: 13

cdr3_aa: CATGDYNYEQYF
cdr3_nt: TGTGCCACAGGGGACTACAACTACGAGCAGTACTTC
d_call: -
v_call: TRBV7-9
j_call: TRBJ2-7
clone_size: -
cdr3_length: 12

cdr3_aa: CASSLERAQNYGYTF
cdr3_nt: TGTGCCAGCAGCTTAGAGAGAGCTCAAAACTATGGCTACACCTTC
d_call: -
v_call: TRBV7-9
j_call: TRBJ1-2
clone_size: few
cdr3_length: 15

cdr3_aa: CASSLEGRRGTEAFF
cdr3_nt: TGTGCCAGCAGTTTAGAGGGGCGAAGAGGTACTGAAGCTTTCTTT
d_call: -
v_call: TRBV28
j_call: TRBJ1-1
clone_size: -
cdr3_length: 15

cdr3_aa: CATSRPGQGGGGYTF
cdr3_nt: TGTGCCACCAGCAGGCCGGGACAGGGGGGAGGAGGCTACACCTTC
d_call: TRBD1
v_call: TRBV15
j_call: TRBJ1-2
clone_size: -
cdr3_length: 15

cdr3_aa: CASSYSHPNTEAFF
cdr3_nt: TGTGCCAGCAGTTACTCACATCCGAACACTGAAGCTTTCTTT
d_call: -
v_call: TRBV6-5
j_call: TRBJ1-1
clone_size: once
cdr3_length: 14

cdr3_aa: CASSEQGQISNQPQHF
cdr3_nt: TGTGCCAGCAGTGAACAGGGACAAATTAGCAATCAGCCCCAGCATTTT
d_call: -
v_call: TRBV2
j_call: TRBJ1-5
clone_size: few
cdr3_length: 16

cdr3_aa: CASSDGQGGKAFF
cdr3_nt: TGTGCCAGCAGCGACGGACAGGGGGGTAAAGCTTTCTTT
d_call: TRBD1
v_call: TRBV6-5
j_call: TRBJ1-1
clone_size: -
cdr3_length: 13

cdr3_aa: CASSPSVTGESTGELFF
cdr3_nt: TGTGCCAGCAGTCCTTCAGTGACAGGGGAATCAACCGGGGAGCTGTTTTTT
d_call: TRBD1
v_call: TRBV28
j_call: TRBJ2-2
clone_size: -
cdr3_length: 17

cdr3_aa: CAISENSGFEQFF
cdr3_nt: TGTGCCATCAGTGAGAATAGCGGGTTTGAGCAGTTCTTC
d_call: TRBD2
v_call: TRBV10-3
j_call: TRBJ2-1
clone_size: once
cdr3_length: 13

cdr3_aa: CASSLGQGANTEAFF
cdr3_nt: TGTGCCAGCAGCTTGGGACAGGGGGCTAACACTGAAGCTTTCTTT
d_call: TRBD1
v_call: TRBV7-9
j_call: TRBJ1-1
clone_size: -
cdr3_length: 15

cdr3_aa: CASTRGAGTGDEQYF
cdr3_nt: TGTGCCAGCACACGCGGGGCCGGGACAGGGGACGAGCAGTACTTC
d_call: TRBD1
v_call: TRBV2
j_call: TRBJ2-7
clone_size: -
cdr3_length: 15

cdr3_aa: CASSLDRGLAGGETQYF
cdr3_nt: TGTGCCAGCAGCTTAGATCGAGGGCTAGCGGGAGGAGAGACCCAGTACTTC
d_call: TRBD2
v_call: TRBV11-2
j_call: TRBJ2-5
clone_size: -
cdr3_length: 17

cdr3_aa: CASSQGVSYEQYF
cdr3_nt: TGTGCCAGCAGTCAGGGGGTTTCCTACGAGCAGTACTTC
d_call: TRBD1
v_call: TRBV6-5
j_call: TRBJ2-7
clone_size: -
cdr3_length: 13

cdr3_aa: CASSLRVGDQPQHF
cdr3_nt: TGTGCCAGCAGCTTAAGGGTAGGGGATCAGCCCCAGCATTTT
d_call: -
v_call: TRBV7-8
j_call: TRBJ1-5
clone_size: -
cdr3_length: 14

cdr3_aa: CASSLDPRLESYEQYF
cdr3_nt: TGTGCCAGCAGCTTAGACCCTCGACTGGAGTCCTACGAGCAGTACTTC
d_call: -
v_call: TRBV7-2
j_call: TRBJ2-7
clone_size: -
cdr3_length: 16

cdr3_aa: CASSLTVFDYYGYTF
cdr3_nt: TGCGCCAGCAGCTTGACGGTTTTCGATTACTATGGCTACACCTTC
d_call: -
v_call: TRBV5-1
j_call: TRBJ1-2
clone_size: -
cdr3_length: 15

cdr3_aa: CASSFGGPPGDIQYF
cdr3_nt: TGCGCCAGCAGCTTTGGGGGACCACCAGGGGACATTCAGTACTTC
d_call: -
v_call: TRBV5-1
j_call: TRBJ2-4
clone_size: -
cdr3_length: 15

cdr3_aa: CASRPPTTFPYNEQFF
cdr3_nt: TGTGCCAGCAGACCCCCTACTACGTTCCCTTACAATGAGCAGTTCTTC
d_call: -
v_call: TRBV7-9
j_call: TRBJ2-1
clone_size: -
cdr3_length: 16

cdr3_aa: CASSLQRGTFNEQFF
cdr3_nt: TGTGCCAGCTCACTACAGCGGGGGACCTTCAATGAGCAGTTCTTC
d_call: TRBD2
v_call: TRBV18
j_call: TRBJ2-1
clone_size: -
cdr3_length: 15

cdr3_aa: CASSLLGQSNYGYTF
cdr3_nt: TGTGCCAGCAGCTTGTTGGGACAGAGTAACTATGGCTACACCTTC
d_call: TRBD1
v_call: TRBV5-6
j_call: TRBJ1-2
clone_size: -
cdr3_length: 15

cdr3_aa: CASIPTSRDTEAFF
cdr3_nt: TGTGCCAGCATTCCGACCAGTCGGGACACTGAAGCTTTCTTT
d_call: -
v_call: TRBV2
j_call: TRBJ1-1
clone_size: -
cdr3_length: 14

cdr3_aa: CASSLSGGTTEAFF
cdr3_nt: TGTGCCAGCAGCTTATCTGGGGGGACGACTGAAGCTTTCTTT
d_call: -
v_call: TRBV7-9
j_call: TRBJ1-1
clone_size: -
cdr3_length: 14

cdr3_aa: CASSLVVSSYEQYF
cdr3_nt: TGCGCCAGCAGCTTGGTCGTGAGCTCCTACGAGCAGTACTTC
d_call: -
v_call: TRBV5-1
j_call: TRBJ2-7
clone_size: once
cdr3_length: 14

cdr3_aa: CASSPNAGGYNEQFF
cdr3_nt: TGCGCCAGCAGCCCCAATGCGGGAGGCTACAATGAGCAGTTCTTC
d_call: TRBD2
v_call: TRBV5-1
j_call: TRBJ2-1
clone_size: -
cdr3_length: 15

cdr3_aa: CASTATGYNEQFF
cdr3_nt: TGTGCCAGCACCGCCACAGGGTACAATGAGCAGTTCTTC
d_call: -
v_call: TRBV6-5
j_call: TRBJ2-1
clone_size: -
cdr3_length: 13

cdr3_aa: CASSSGSGGTYEQYF
cdr3_nt: TGTGCCAGCAGCTCCGGAAGCGGGGGAACCTACGAGCAGTACTTC
d_call: TRBD2
v_call: TRBV7-2
j_call: TRBJ2-7
clone_size: -
cdr3_length: 15

cdr3_aa: CASSPGDQETQYF
cdr3_nt: TGCGCCAGCAGCCCGGGAGATCAAGAGACCCAGTACTTC
d_call: -
v_call: TRBV5-1
j_call: TRBJ2-5
clone_size: -
cdr3_length: 13

cdr3_aa: CASGGAAGTGNYNEQFF
cdr3_nt: TGTGCTAGTGGTGGAGCCGCCGGGACTGGTAACTACAATGAGCAGTTCTTC
d_call: -
v_call: TRBV12-5
j_call: TRBJ2-1
clone_size: -
cdr3_length: 17

cdr3_aa: CASSIGRAAETQYF
cdr3_nt: TGTGCCAGTAGTATAGGAAGGGCGGCAGAGACCCAGTACTTC
d_call: -
v_call: TRBV19
j_call: TRBJ2-5
clone_size: -
cdr3_length: 14

cdr3_aa: CASSLRTTMGEQYF
cdr3_nt: TGTGCCAGCAGCTTGAGGACCACCATGGGGGAGCAGTACTTC
d_call: -
v_call: TRBV2
j_call: TRBJ2-7
clone_size: -
cdr3_length: 14

cdr3_aa: CASQGVPGELFF
cdr3_nt: TGTGCCAGCCAGGGTGTCCCCGGGGAGCTGTTTTTT
d_call: -
v_call: TRBV28
j_call: TRBJ2-2
clone_size: -
cdr3_length: 12

cdr3_aa: CASTADTYTEAFF
cdr3_nt: TGTGCCAGCACCGCCGACACTTACACTGAAGCTTTCTTT
d_call: -
v_call: TRBV2
j_call: TRBJ1-1
clone_size: -
cdr3_length: 13

cdr3_aa: CASSQRVTGNTIYF
cdr3_nt: TGTGCCAGCAGCCAAAGGGTAACTGGAAACACCATATATTTT
d_call: -
v_call: TRBV4-2
j_call: TRBJ1-3
clone_size: -
cdr3_length: 14

cdr3_aa: CASSPTASNYGYTF
cdr3_nt: TGCGCCAGCAGCCCGACGGCCTCTAACTATGGCTACACCTTC
d_call: -
v_call: TRBV5-1
j_call: TRBJ1-2
clone_size: -
cdr3_length: 14

cdr3_aa: CAISDPPSGLRSYEQYF
cdr3_nt: TGTGCCATCAGTGACCCTCCGAGCGGACTACGCTCCTACGAGCAGTACTTC
d_call: -
v_call: TRBV10-3
j_call: TRBJ2-7
clone_size: -
cdr3_length: 17

cdr3_aa: CASSVGGRAIDNNEQFF
cdr3_nt: TGTGCCAGCAGCGTAGGGGGGAGGGCCATCGACAACAATGAGCAGTTCTTC
d_call: TRBD2
v_call: TRBV9
j_call: TRBJ2-1
clone_size: -
cdr3_length: 17

cdr3_aa: CASNPGRAVNQPQHF
cdr3_nt: TGTGCCAGCAACCCAGGGAGGGCCGTTAATCAGCCCCAGCATTTT
d_call: -
v_call: TRBV2
j_call: TRBJ1-5
clone_size: -
cdr3_length: 15

cdr3_aa: CASSLDSGRSREQFF
cdr3_nt: TGTGCCAGCAGTTTAGATAGCGGGAGGTCGCGGGAGCAGTTCTTC
d_call: TRBD2
v_call: TRBV28
j_call: TRBJ2-1
clone_size: -
cdr3_length: 15

cdr3_aa: CASSLVSGREFF
cdr3_nt: TGTGCCAGCAGCTTGGTAAGCGGGAGGGAGTTCTTC
d_call: TRBD2
v_call: TRBV5-4
j_call: TRBJ2-1
clone_size: -
cdr3_length: 12

cdr3_aa: CASSPSGSGLDTQYF
cdr3_nt: TGTGCCAGCAGCCCTAGCGGGAGTGGGTTAGATACGCAGTATTTT
d_call: TRBD2
v_call: TRBV28
j_call: TRBJ2-3
clone_size: -
cdr3_length: 15

cdr3_aa: CATRRQGADLSNQPQHF
cdr3_nt: TGCGCCACGAGGAGACAGGGGGCTGATTTGAGCAATCAGCCCCAGCATTTT
d_call: TRBD1
v_call: TRBV10-2
j_call: TRBJ1-5
clone_size: -
cdr3_length: 17

cdr3_aa: CASSPFQGTGELFF
cdr3_nt: TGCGCCAGCAGCCCCTTTCAGGGAACCGGGGAGCTGTTTTTT
d_call: -
v_call: TRBV5-1
j_call: TRBJ2-2
clone_size: -
cdr3_length: 14

cdr3_aa: CASSPVVYEQYF
cdr3_nt: TGTGCCAGCAGCCCGGTGGTCTACGAGCAGTACTTC
d_call: -
v_call: TRBV5-5
j_call: TRBJ2-7
clone_size: -
cdr3_length: 12

cdr3_aa: CASSFLGQGADGYTF
cdr3_nt: TGTGCCAGCAGCTTCCTCGGACAGGGGGCGGATGGCTACACCTTC
d_call: TRBD1
v_call: TRBV4-2
j_call: TRBJ1-2
clone_size: -
cdr3_length: 15

cdr3_aa: CASSITTSGRNTGELFF
cdr3_nt: TGTGCCAGCAGCATAACAACTAGCGGGAGAAACACCGGGGAGCTGTTTTTT
d_call: TRBD2
v_call: TRBV7-3
j_call: TRBJ2-2
clone_size: -
cdr3_length: 17

cdr3_aa: CASSIVTSGTEQYF
cdr3_nt: TGTGCCAGTAGTATTGTCACTAGCGGGACCGAGCAGTACTTC
d_call: TRBD2
v_call: TRBV19
j_call: TRBJ2-7
clone_size: once
cdr3_length: 14

cdr3_aa: CASSVGVPLYNEQFF
cdr3_nt: TGTGCCAGCAGCGTGGGTGTCCCCCTGTACAATGAGCAGTTCTTC
d_call: -
v_call: TRBV9
j_call: TRBJ2-1
clone_size: -
cdr3_length: 15

cdr3_aa: CASSFQAASSYNEQFF
cdr3_nt: TGTGCCAGCAGCTTCCAAGCAGCCAGCTCCTACAATGAGCAGTTCTTC
d_call: -
v_call: TRBV7-2
j_call: TRBJ2-1
clone_size: -
cdr3_length: 16

cdr3_aa: CASSPHEGEQFF
cdr3_nt: TGTGCCAGCAGCCCCCACGAAGGTGAGCAGTTCTTC
d_call: -
v_call: TRBV9
j_call: TRBJ2-1
clone_size: -
cdr3_length: 12

cdr3_aa: CASSLMGQGLTGELFF
cdr3_nt: TGTGCCAGCAGCCTTATGGGACAGGGGCTAACCGGGGAGCTGTTTTTT
d_call: TRBD1
v_call: TRBV7-3
j_call: TRBJ2-2
clone_size: -
cdr3_length: 16

cdr3_aa: CAWSHGPTNYGYTF
cdr3_nt: TGTGCCTGGAGTCACGGGCCCACTAACTATGGCTACACCTTC
d_call: -
v_call: TRBV30
j_call: TRBJ1-2
clone_size: -
cdr3_length: 14

cdr3_aa: CASSSQGQGAEAFF
cdr3_nt: TGTGCCAGCAGCTCTCAAGGACAGGGGGCTGAAGCTTTCTTT
d_call: TRBD1
v_call: TRBV5-4
j_call: TRBJ1-1
clone_size: -
cdr3_length: 14

cdr3_aa: CASSPRTSGSNNEQFF
cdr3_nt: TGTGCCAGCAGCCCCCGGACTAGCGGGAGCAACAATGAGCAGTTCTTC
d_call: TRBD2
v_call: TRBV9
j_call: TRBJ2-1
clone_size: -
cdr3_length: 16